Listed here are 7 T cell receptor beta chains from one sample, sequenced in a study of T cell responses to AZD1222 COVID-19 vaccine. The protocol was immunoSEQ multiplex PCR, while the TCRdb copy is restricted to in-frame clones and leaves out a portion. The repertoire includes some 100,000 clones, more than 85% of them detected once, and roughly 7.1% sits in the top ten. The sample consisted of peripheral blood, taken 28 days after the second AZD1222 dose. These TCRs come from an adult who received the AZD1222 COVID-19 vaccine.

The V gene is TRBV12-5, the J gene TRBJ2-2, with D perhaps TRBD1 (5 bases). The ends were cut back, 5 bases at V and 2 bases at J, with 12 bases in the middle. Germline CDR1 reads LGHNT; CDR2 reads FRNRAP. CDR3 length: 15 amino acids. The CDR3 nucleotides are TGTGCTAGTGGTATCGACAGCCTAAACACCGGGGAGCTGTTTTTT. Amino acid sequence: CASGIDSLNTGELFF.

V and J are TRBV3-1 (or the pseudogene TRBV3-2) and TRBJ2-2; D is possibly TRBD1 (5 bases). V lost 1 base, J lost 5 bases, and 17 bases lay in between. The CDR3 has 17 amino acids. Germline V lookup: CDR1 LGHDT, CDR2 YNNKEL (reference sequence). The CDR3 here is CASSQGGNQGGTGELFF. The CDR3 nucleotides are TGTGCCAGCAGCCAAGGTGGTAACCAGGGCGGTACCGGGGAGCTGTTTTTT.

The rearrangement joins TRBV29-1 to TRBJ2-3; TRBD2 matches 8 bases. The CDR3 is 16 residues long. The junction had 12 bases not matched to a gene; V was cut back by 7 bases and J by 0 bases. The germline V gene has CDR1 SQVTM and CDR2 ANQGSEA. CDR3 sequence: CSGTGTRDSSTDTQYF. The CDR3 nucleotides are TGCAGCGGGACCGGGACTAGGGACTCTAGCACAGATACGCAGTATTTT.

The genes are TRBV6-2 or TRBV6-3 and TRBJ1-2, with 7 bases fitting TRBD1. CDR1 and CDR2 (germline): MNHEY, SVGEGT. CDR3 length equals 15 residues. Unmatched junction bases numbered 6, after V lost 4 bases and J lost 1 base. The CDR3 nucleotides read TGTGCCAGCAGTTTACTGGACAGGATTAACTATGGCTACACCTTC. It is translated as CASSLLDRINYGYTF.

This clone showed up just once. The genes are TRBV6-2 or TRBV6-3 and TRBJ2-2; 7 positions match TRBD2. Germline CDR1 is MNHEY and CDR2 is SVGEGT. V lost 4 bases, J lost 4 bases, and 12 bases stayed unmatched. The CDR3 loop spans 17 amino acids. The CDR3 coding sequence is TGTGCCAGCAGTTCCGCGGGGACTAATAGGCGCACCGGGGAGCTGTTTTTT. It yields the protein CASSSAGTNRRTGELFF.

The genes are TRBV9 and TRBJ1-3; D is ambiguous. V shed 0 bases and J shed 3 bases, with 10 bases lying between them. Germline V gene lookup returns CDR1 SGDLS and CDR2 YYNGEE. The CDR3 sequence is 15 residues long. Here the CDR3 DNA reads TGTGCCAGCAGCGTAGCTGGTGCAGATGGAAACACCATATATTTT. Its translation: CASSVAGADGNTIYF.

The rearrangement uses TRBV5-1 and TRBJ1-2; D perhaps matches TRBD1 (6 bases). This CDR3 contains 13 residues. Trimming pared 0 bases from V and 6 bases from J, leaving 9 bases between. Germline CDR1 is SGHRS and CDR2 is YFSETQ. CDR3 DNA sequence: TGCGCCAGCAGCTTGGGGGGGCTCGATGGCTACACCTTC. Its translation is CASSLGGLDGYTF.